This record covers a single TCR beta chain. The data are from a study of blood T cell repertoires in COVID-19. For the study at large: The cDNA or gDNA used as material had been derived from T cells, B-cell-depleted T cells, or PBMCs.

Trimming took 1 base from V and 3 from J, leaving 10 bases between them. Germline V gene data show CDR1 as SEHNR and CDR2 as FQNEAQ (reference sequence). CDR3 length: 15 amino acids. Per the original methods: Scientists estimated how many nucleated cells there were by amplifying reference gene primers. The method was immunoSEQ multiplex PCR; TCRdb's version includes in-frame clones alone and lacks a portion of them. That table is the source of V, J and clone size, and D and trimming were worked out from the DNA. The sample contains 150,000 to 180,000 clones, over 65% of which appear only once. Input material: peripheral blood. The source is a man at least 80 years old with acute or convalescent COVID-19. J is TRBJ1-5 and V is TRBV7-9; possibly TRBD1 for D (5 bases). The CDR3 DNA is TGTGCCAGCAGCTTAGGATTAGGGGACAATCAGCCCCAGCATTTT. Translated, it gives CASSLGLGDNQPQHF.